The 28 T cell receptor beta chains listed next were all sequenced from one sample in a study of T cells in Graves' hyperthyroidism and ophthalmopathy (dated by TCRdb to the late 2010s). The library was built by means of multiplex PCR. TCRdb shows the sequencer as Illumina HiSeq 2000. The TCR beta CDR3 regions were amplified from RNA transcripts. A first-round RT-PCR of the TCR CDR3 used the HTBI primer set with the Qiagen OneStep RT-PCR kit. The public reads were run again by TCRdb, first through fastp at Q25 and then through MiXCR, and only productive beta chains were kept. Each CDR3 protein gets just one entry, which takes the most common genes and DNA from the rows behind it. Recorded for this sample are 500,000 to 650,000 distinct CDR3 sequences; about 45% of them occurred a single time. Clones ranked in the top ten supply around 47% of the sample. The sequenced sample consisted of peripheral blood or thyroid tissue (not recorded which). The receptors here all came from an adult woman with Graves' disease, either hyperthyroidism or ophthalmopathy (not recorded which).

This clonotype has at least ten counts. The junction does not match germline at one end; this may be a read error. V and J are TRBV7-2 and TRBJ1-5; tentatively, D is TRBD1 (5 bases). Germline-derived CDR1 and CDR2 are SGHTA and FQGNSA. The CDR3 is 14 amino acids. The CDR3 spells CASSLGMGDHPQHF. The CDR3, as DNA: TGTGCCAGCAGCTTAGGGATGGGGGATCATCCCCAGCATTTT.

This sequence joins TRBV7-2 and TRBJ2-7; D remains unclear. CDR3 length equals 14 residues. Germline CDR1 and CDR2: SGHTA and FQGNSA. V was pared by 2 bases and J by 5 bases, with 13 bases between. CDR3 amino acids: CASSLTLRLDEQYF. Here the CDR3 DNA reads TGTGCCAGCAGCTTAACCCTGCGCTTAGACGAGCAGTACTTC.

Only one count was recorded for this clonotype. The chain joins TRBV2 to TRBJ2-7; possibly TRBD1 or TRBD2 for D (6 bases each). The V gene's germline CDR1 is SNHLY and CDR2 FYNNEI. The CDR3 sequence is 13 residues long. The CDR3 bases are TGTGCTAGGCGGAGGGGGAGCTCCTACGAGCAGTACTTC. It yields the protein CARRRGSSYEQYF.

This clonotype was seen repeatedly, ten times or more. The chain carries TRBV5-1 and TRBJ2-7, with D maybe TRBD1 (6 bases). The V gene's germline CDR1 is SGHRS and CDR2 YFSETQ. Trimming cost V 2 bases and J 2 bases, with 11 bases left between them. CDR3 length: 14 amino acids. CDR3 loop: CASSLTQGTYEQYF. CDR3 nucleotide sequence: TGCGCCAGCAGCTTAACACAGGGTACCTACGAGCAGTACTTC.

This clonotype occurred a few times. V is TRBV19 and J is TRBJ2-5, with no clear D. The CDR3 spans 12 residues. Germline loops: CDR1 LNHDA, CDR2 SQIVND (reference sequence). The CDR3 is CARPRSRETQYF. As DNA, the CDR3 is TGTGCTCGGCCCCGCTCCCGGGAGACCCAGTACTTC.

Details on this clonotype: At one end the junction does not follow the germline gene, possibly because of a read error. The rearrangement uses TRBV6-1 and TRBJ1-2; D remains unclear. CDR1 is MNHNS and CDR2 is SASEGT in the germline V gene. This CDR3 spans 13 amino acids. The CDR3 is CAISEAGSVGYTF. DNA for the CDR3: TGTGCCATCAGTGAAGCGGGAAGCGTTGGCTACACCTTC.

This CDR3 reads CATNKGLSGDTEAFF. CDR3 bases: TGTGCCACGAATAAAGGACTTTCCGGGGACACTGAAGCTTTCTTT. The chain joins TRBV10-3 to TRBJ1-1; D unresolved. This CDR3 region has 15 residues. Germline V gene data show CDR1 as ENHRY and CDR2 as SYGVKD. Trimming removed 10 bases at V and 3 bases at J, with 21 bases between.

This clonotype was picked up a small number of times. The chain couples TRBV25-1 to TRBJ2-3; D unclear. CDR3 size: 17 residues. V was pared by 0 bases and J by 4 bases, with 17 bases between. CDR1 MGHDK and CDR2 SYGVNS come from the germline V gene. The CDR3 here is CASSEYLANQLADTQYF. CDR3 sequence (DNA): TGTGCCAGCAGTGAATATCTCGCTAACCAACTGGCAGATACGCAGTATTTT.

This chain joins TRBV10-3 and TRBJ1-5; 7 nucleotides agree with TRBD1. The CDR3 runs 14 residues. Germline CDR1 reads ENHRY; CDR2 reads SYGVKD. Unmatched junction bases numbered 6, after V lost 3 bases and J lost 7 bases. CDR3 nucleotides: TGTGCCATCAGTGAAAGGGGGCTACGGCAGCCCCAGCATTTT. It specifies CAISERGLRQPQHF.

This clonotype was seen ten or more times. The chain joins TRBV19 to TRBJ2-2; D may be TRBD1 (5 bases). The ends were cut back, 4 bases at V and 7 bases at J, with 16 bases in the middle. This CDR3 spans 15 amino acids. Germline V gene data show CDR1 as LNHDA and CDR2 as SQIVND (reference sequence). The CDR3 bases are TGTGCCAGTAGTAGACCCACAGTCAGGGTCGGGGAGCTGTTTTTT. Its protein product is CASSRPTVRVGELFF. Full variable domain (missing parts from reference TRBV19 and TRBJ2-2): DGGITQSPKYLFRKEGQNVTLSCEQNLNHDAMYWYRQDPGQGLRLIYYSQIVNDFQKGDIAEGYSVSREKKESFPLTVTSAQKNPTAFYLCASSRPTVRVGELFFGEGSRLTVL.

This clonotype was detected a few times. The rearrangement uses TRBV2 and TRBJ1-2; D is undetermined. Trimming cost V 1 base and J 2 bases, with 11 bases left between them. CDR1 SNHLY and CDR2 FYNNEI come from the germline V gene. The length of the CDR3 is 15 residues. CDR3 nucleotide sequence: TGTGCCAGCAGTGAAGTAAGAACAGACAACTATGGCTACACCTTC. Amino acid sequence: CASSEVRTDNYGYTF.

Concerning this clonotype: The junction departs from germline at one end; a sequencing error may be responsible. The chain recombines TRBV7-9 with TRBJ2-6; D is possibly TRBD1 (5 bases). Germline assignment: CDR1 SEHNR and CDR2 FQNEAQ (reference sequence). The CDR3 totals 14 residues. In nucleotides, the CDR3 is TGTGCCAGCAGCTTAGCCAACAGGCGAAACACTGAAGCTTTC. This translates into CASSLANRRNTEAF.

This clonotype has ten or more counts. The chain has TRBV24-1 and TRBJ2-2, with 14 bases fitting TRBD2. The CDR3 loop spans 18 amino acids. CDR1 and CDR2 from the germline V gene are KGHDR and SFDVKD. J was trimmed by 4 bases and V by 3 bases; bases with no gene match: 6. CDR3 sequence reads: CATSDPAGTSGSTGELFF. CDR3 nucleotides: TGTGCCACCAGTGATCCAGCCGGGACTAGCGGGAGCACCGGGGAGCTGTTTTTT.

This chain links TRBV29-1 with TRBJ2-1; 7 nucleotides align to TRBD1. Germline assignment: CDR1 SQVTM and CDR2 ANQGSEA. Losses at the gene ends were 5 bases for V and 3 bases for J; bases not matched to a gene: 4. This CDR3 is 13 amino acids long. The CDR3 sequence: CSVRQGGYNEQFF. Here the CDR3 DNA reads TGCAGCGTTAGACAGGGTGGCTACAATGAGCAGTTCTTC.

Ten or more counts support this clonotype. The chain combines TRBV4-1 with TRBJ2-7, with a possible D match to TRBD2 (5 bases). Trimming removed 1 base at V and 6 bases at J, with 16 bases between. CDR1 MGHRA and CDR2 YSYEKL come from the germline V gene. The CDR3 runs to 15 residues. CDR3 sequence: CASSQVPGGGGEQYF. The CDR3 DNA reads as TGCGCCAGCAGCCAAGTTCCGGGCGGAGGTGGCGAGCAGTACTTC.

This sequence joins TRBV9 and TRBJ1-1; tentative D call: TRBD1 (6 bases). The V end lost 0 bases, the J end lost 5 bases, and 14 bases lay between the germline ends. Per the germline V gene, CDR1 is SGDLS and CDR2 is YYNGEE. This CDR3 comprises 15 residues. This chain's CDR3 is CASSVVGADRTEAFF. The CDR3 coding sequence is TGTGCCAGCAGCGTAGTGGGGGCGGATCGGACTGAAGCTTTCTTT.

On this clonotype itself: A read error may account for a junction end that differs from germline. The chain employs TRBV2 and TRBJ2-5; 10 nucleotides agree with TRBD2. The CDR3 covers 13 residues. The germline V gene has CDR1 SNHLY and CDR2 FYNNEI. This CDR3 reads CASNERGGEAQYF. In DNA form, the CDR3 reads TGTGCCAGCAACGAGCGGGGGGGAGAGGCCCAGTACTTC.

The chain couples TRBV9 to TRBJ2-7; tentatively, D is TRBD2 (6 bases). V lost 3 bases and J lost 6, with 13 bases in between. The germline gives CDR1 SGDLS, CDR2 YYNGEE. The length of the CDR3 is 13 residues. The CDR3 DNA reads TGTGCCAGCAGCGCCCAAGGGACTCCCGAGCAGTACTTC. Translated, it gives CASSAQGTPEQYF.

This clonotype was detected many times. The chain employs TRBV6-1 and TRBJ1-2, with 7 nucleotides matching TRBD1. The trim removed 8 bases at V and 4 bases at J, leaving 10 bases unmatched. The germline V gene encodes CDR1 MNHNS and CDR2 SASEGT. The CDR3 is 14 residues long. CDR3 region: CASGGDSLLYGYTF. The CDR3 DNA reads TGTGCCAGCGGAGGGGACAGTCTTCTCTATGGCTACACCTTC.

This chain links TRBV10-3 with TRBJ1-1; D unresolved. Trimming shortened V by 3 bases and J by 3 bases, and 17 bases separated the two germline ends. CDR1 and CDR2 (germline): ENHRY, SYGVKD. This CDR3 has 16 amino acids. The CDR3 sequence is CAISEKSPGEDTEAFF. The CDR3 DNA sequence: TGTGCCATCAGTGAAAAGAGCCCGGGAGAGGACACTGAAGCTTTCTTT.

The chain combines TRBV29-1 with TRBJ1-1, with 8 bases fitting TRBD1. The CDR3 sequence is 12 residues long. In germline, CDR1 is SQVTM, CDR2 ANQGSEA. The CDR3 here is CTGGRLNTEAFF. The DNA of the CDR3 is TGCACAGGGGGCCGCCTGAACACTGAAGCTTTCTTT.

The J gene is TRBJ2-2, the V gene TRBV4-1; 7 nucleotides line up with TRBD1. The CDR3 has 15 residues. The junction had 8 bases not matched to a gene; V was cut back by 3 bases and J by 7 bases. Per the germline V gene, CDR1 is MGHRA and CDR2 is YSYEKL. The CDR3 region is CASSQETGLGGELFF. The CDR3 DNA follows: TGCGCCAGCAGCCAGGAGACAGGGCTGGGCGGGGAGCTGTTTTTT.

This clonotype was seen only a few times. The chain has TRBV20-1 and TRBJ1-5; D gene ambiguous. Germline V gives CDR1 DFQATT, CDR2 SNEGSKA (reference sequence). V gave up 3 bases and J gave up 5 bases, with 11 bases separating them. There are 13 residues in the CDR3. The CDR3 loop is CSASVRQDQPQHF. DNA for the CDR3: TGCAGTGCTAGTGTCCGACAAGATCAGCCCCAGCATTTT.

The chain is built from TRBV7-3 and TRBJ1-4; D uncertain. This CDR3 contains 13 residues. Germline-derived CDR1 and CDR2 are SGHTA and FQGTGA. Trimming pared 7 bases from V and 2 bases from J, leaving 8 bases between. CDR3 DNA sequence: TGTGCCAGCATGCCCGGGACTAATGAAAAACTGTTTTTT. Translating gives CASMPGTNEKLFF.

This clonotype has just a few counts. The chain links TRBV6-2 or TRBV6-3 to TRBJ2-7; 8 bases line up with TRBD2. The CDR3 runs to 18 residues. The V gene's germline CDR1 is MNHEY and CDR2 SVGEGT. V trimming: 0 bases; J trimming: 3 bases; junction bases outside the gene matches: 13. CDR3 residues: CASSYSLLAAQRLYEQYF. CDR3 nucleotides: TGTGCCAGCAGTTACTCCCTACTAGCGGCACAACGCCTCTACGAGCAGTACTTC.

This clonotype was observed at least ten times. This sequence joins TRBV28 and TRBJ2-5; D may correspond to TRBD1 or TRBD2 (5 bases each). Trimming cost V 6 bases and J 5 bases, with 13 bases left between them. Germline lookup yields CDR1 MDHEN and CDR2 SYDVKM. The CDR3 contains 13 residues. The DNA for the CDR3 is TGTGCCAGCAGAGGGACCGTGTATGAGACCCAGTACTTC. It yields the protein CASRGTVYETQYF.

The J gene is TRBJ2-5, the V gene TRBV20-1; possible D gene TRBD2, 6 bases. Per germline, CDR1 DFQATT and CDR2 SNEGSKA (reference sequence). The CDR3 covers 13 residues. The V and J ends lost 2 bases and 1 base respectively, with 8 bases between them. CDR3 nucleotide sequence: TGCAGTGCTAGATTTAGCGGCCAAGAGACCCAGTACTTC. Translated, it gives CSARFSGQETQYF.

A word on this clonotype: A much larger clone differs from this one at a single base, so this may be a read error. This chain joins TRBV30 and TRBJ1-3; D is undetermined. There are 12 residues in the CDR3. Looked up from germline, CDR1 is GTSNPN and CDR2 is SVGIG (reference sequence). Between the trimmed V and J ends, which lost 1 base and 0 bases, there was a span of 1 base. CDR3 protein: CAWSDSGNTIYF. The CDR3 nucleotides read TGTGCCTGGAGTGACTCTGGAAACACCATATATTTT.